This TCR beta chain was sequenced during a study of Graves' ophthalmopathy and Graves' hyperthyroidism (dated by TCRdb to 2016 to 2019). Turning to the overall study: Peripheral blood was collected at initial diagnosis, prior to any treatment. The study used signatures of the TCR beta repertoire to tell Graves' ophthalmopathy apart from Graves' hyperthyroidism and to predict which patients would progress to ophthalmopathy. In total, around 130 blood samples were TCR-sequenced: some 43 ophthalmopathy, approximately 80 hyperthyroidism and some 17 hyperthyroidism-to-ophthalmopathy patients. A discovery set of 100 patients (approximately 45 ophthalmopathy, 55 to 60 stable hyperthyroidism) was enrolled to explore V-J signatures distinguishing ophthalmopathy from hyperthyroidism. An independent validation cohort was composed of around 19 hyperthyroidism patients and around 16 patients who later progressed from hyperthyroidism to ophthalmopathy. In five or six hyperthyroidism patients, the T-cell repertoire of thyroid tissue was compared with the T-cell repertoire of blood. For training and testing, the 100 or so patients in the discovery cohort were randomly divided in a 7:3 ratio. After sampling, hyperthyroidism patients received methimazole starting at 30 mg daily, and ophthalmopathy patients received high-dose intravenous methylprednisolone. Here is what the overall study found, with its caveats: In validation, the model predicted ophthalmopathy progression with 55% to 71% sensitivity and about 77% specificity; around twelve predicted patients were CT-confirmed with GO in a median of approximately 6.2 months. No statistical method was used to set the sample size in advance, and the investigators knew which group each participant was assigned to. In cross-validation, the 13-signature model distinguished ophthalmopathy from stable hyperthyroidism with 87.88% sensitivity and about 81% specificity, while in the test set the corresponding values were roughly 80% and 75%. Most of the expanded thyroid clonotypes with a frequency above 0.001 were also detected in blood, and it was suggested that the thyroid immune response may be reflected by blood repertoires.

Concerning this clonotype itself: Its cognate antigen has yet to be identified. No base-level quality is on record; no much larger clone is a single base apart.

CDR1 MDHEN and CDR2 SYDVKM were looked up in the germline V gene. The junction shows trimming of 2 bases on V and 3 bases on J, plus 8 bases between the germline ends. From the cysteine up to the phenylalanine, the CDR3 has a length of 14 residues. Just CDR3 DNA is preserved here, 42 bases in frame from base 1. The ophthalmopathy patients had moderately to severely active disease, with a Clinical Activity Score of 3 or higher, a NOSPECS grade of 4 or higher, and a disease duration of less than 3 months. Patients with other autoimmune diseases, uncontrolled infections, pregnancy or lactation were excluded. Clinical symptoms, serum thyroxine, TRAb, thyroid ultrasound and orbital computed tomography were used for diagnosis. PBMCs were isolated from about 10 ml of fresh peripheral blood by Ficoll-Paque density gradient centrifugation. Total RNA was extracted with Trizol reagent and quality-checked on an Agilent 2100 Bioanalyzer.

TCR beta CDR3 regions were amplified from RNA transcripts for repertoire sequencing. HTBI primers and the Qiagen OneStep RT-PCR kit were used in a first-round RT-PCR, which was followed by a second-round multiplex PCR, size selection and purification. Libraries were sequenced paired-end with 100 bp reads on an Illumina HiSeq2000. The original pipeline was this. SOAPnuke was used to process the reads, throwing out any read that had adapters, had uncalled bases, had a mean Phred below 15, or lacked an exact constant-primer or identifier match. High-quality paired reads were merged with COPE v1.2.5. Unique nucleotide sequences were defined as clonotypes and aligned to IMGT TRB V, D and J references using MiTCR v1.1. Only V-J combinations with frequency above 0.0001 were analysed, covering about 99% of repertoires. For each V-J combination, a TCR clonal expansion and chaos score was defined as the ratio of F50 clonal expansion to chaos observed in the TCRdist matrix. Features were reduced by Welch's t-statistics and random forest to around 13 V-J combinations, which fed a naive Bayes classifier. Thyroid-blood repertoire similarity was quantified with the Morisita-Horn index. The public reads were quality trimmed at Q25 with fastp and then assembled into clones with MiXCR by TCRdb, keeping productive beta chains. Entries are consolidated by CDR3 protein sequence, retaining the most common genes and DNA. These V and J calls originate from TCRdb's pipeline instead of the authors' own analysis. The sample table shows about 410,000 distinct CDR3 sequences, and approximately 20% are seen once. Roughly 1.4% of the sample rests with the top ten.

This receptor was obtained from a woman between 18 and 29 years old with Graves' ophthalmopathy. Donor details come from another sample of the same person, matched by shared clones. The specimen was peripheral blood. The sequence links TRBV28 to TRBJ1-5, with the D gene too uncertain to name. At the DNA level, the sequence is TGTGCCAGCAGTTTAGCGGTACCCAATCAGCCCCAGCATTTT. It codes for CASSLAVPNQPQHF.